These 23 T cell receptor beta chains originate from one sample sequenced in a study of blood T cells in healthy people across ages. Through a sample-barcoded 5' primer and a J-beta primer mix, a second PCR was run for roughly 7 to 11 cycles. TCRdb reprocessed the 5' RACE reads with MiXCR, giving one entry per CDR3 protein. Altogether 730,000 or so distinct CDR3 sequences are present, around 41% being singletons, with the ten largest covering about 32%. The source material was blood. These receptors all come from a man older than 75 in good health.

The chain is built from TRBV3-1 and TRBJ2-7, with D possibly TRBD2 on 5 matching bases. The CDR3 covers 12 residues. Trimming pared 7 bases from V and 6 bases from J, leaving 13 bases between. In germline, CDR1 is LGHDT, CDR2 YNNKEL (reference sequence). In DNA form, the CDR3 reads TGTGCCAGCACCTCTGGCCGGGGCGAGCAGTACTTC. It yields the protein CASTSGRGEQYF.

The chain employs TRBV14 and TRBJ1-6; D gene unclear. This CDR3 contains 15 residues. Looked up from germline, CDR1 is SGHDN and CDR2 is FVKESK. Trimming stripped 1 base from V and 10 bases from J, with 14 bases between. CDR3 bases: TGTGCCAGCAGCCAAGCGGACGGGTTTCGATCACCCCTCCACTTT. Protein product: CASSQADGFRSPLHF.

This chain joins TRBV6-2 or TRBV6-3 and TRBJ2-7; 12 positions match TRBD2. V lost 0 bases to trimming and J lost 7 bases; unmatched junction nucleotides: 13. CDR3 length equals 18 residues. Germline V gives CDR1 MNHEY, CDR2 SVGEGT. The CDR3 region is CASSYSHGLTSGSPEQYF. DNA for the CDR3: TGTGCCAGCAGTTACTCCCACGGCTTGACTAGCGGGAGCCCTGAGCAGTACTTC.

The V and J genes are TRBV20-1 and TRBJ1-4, with TRBD1 matching 8 bases. Germline CDR1 DFQATT, CDR2 SNEGSKA (reference sequence). Trimming cost V 6 bases and J 7 bases; bases outside gene matches: 13. The CDR3 sequence is 15 residues long. This CDR3 is CSAPPPGGAGEKLFF. CDR3 in DNA: TGCAGTGCCCCTCCCCCAGGGGGCGCGGGTGAAAAACTGTTTTTT.

The V call is TRBV7-9, the J call TRBJ2-7, with 9 nucleotides matching TRBD1. Germline CDR1 reads SEHNR; CDR2 reads FQNEAQ (reference sequence). This CDR3 contains 14 residues. J gave up 4 bases and V 6 bases, and 7 bases lay outside the gene matches. CDR3 in DNA: TGTGCCAGCAGGGGACAGGGAGCTGGGTACGAGCAGTACTTC. Translated, it gives CASRGQGAGYEQYF.

This clonotype was seen repeatedly, ten times or more. The chain recombines TRBV7-2 with TRBJ2-7; TRBD1 is a possible D gene (6 bases). CDR3 size: 13 residues. Germline assignment: CDR1 SGHTA and CDR2 FQGNSA. V was pared by 3 bases and J by 2 bases, with 8 bases between. The DNA of the CDR3 is TGTGCCAGCAGCTTTGGACAGACCTACGAGCAGTACTTC. It is translated as CASSFGQTYEQYF.

The chain uses TRBV5-1 and TRBJ2-3; possibly TRBD2 for D (5 bases). Deletions cut 4 bases from V and 4 bases from J, with 13 bases between. Looked up from germline, CDR1 is SGHRS and CDR2 is YFSETQ. The CDR3 totals 14 residues. The chain's CDR3 is CASSNGVSSDTQYF. The CDR3 nucleotides are TGCGCCAGCAGCAACGGGGTTTCCTCAGATACGCAGTATTTT.

This clonotype turned up a few times. J is TRBJ2-4 and V is TRBV9; 8 positions agree with TRBD2. Germline-derived CDR1 and CDR2 are SGDLS and YYNGEE. This CDR3 contains 15 residues. The trim removed 2 bases at V and 4 bases at J, leaving 5 bases unmatched. Written as DNA, the CDR3 is TGTGCCAGCAGCGTTTCCCCGGGGGGGAAAAACATTCAGTACTTC. Translating gives CASSVSPGGKNIQYF.

This clonotype came up a few times. J is TRBJ2-2 and V is TRBV20-1; D uncertain. This CDR3 spans 13 amino acids. V was cut by 8 bases and J by 0 bases, with 10 bases left in between. The germline V gene has CDR1 DFQATT and CDR2 SNEGSKA (reference sequence). CDR3 bases: TGCAGTCCCTTCCGCGCGAACACCGGGGAGCTGTTTTTT. Its translation: CSPFRANTGELFF.

This chain joins TRBV7-2 and TRBJ2-7; D unclear. The germline CDR1 and CDR2 sequences are SGHTA and FQGNSA. The CDR3 loop spans 12 amino acids. V lost 3 bases and J lost 10, with 13 bases in between. The CDR3 here is CASSFKLTAQYF. CDR3 DNA: TGTGCCAGCAGCTTTAAGTTAACGGCCCAGTACTTC.

There are a few counts of this clonotype. This chain connects TRBV5-6 to TRBJ1-2; D is possibly TRBD1 (5 bases). The CDR3 length is 16 residues. Germline CDR1 is SGHDT and CDR2 is YYEEEE. The ends were cut back, 2 bases at V and 2 bases at J, with 16 bases in the middle. The CDR3 loop is CASSFLRGRANYGYTF. The CDR3 DNA is TGTGCCAGCAGCTTTCTTCGGGGCAGGGCGAACTATGGCTACACCTTC. Based on the CDR3 plus reference TRBV5-6 and TRBJ1-2, the full variable domain is DAGVTQSPTHLIKTRGQQVTLRCSPKSGHDTVSWYQQALGQGPQFIFQYYEEEERQRGNFPDRFSGHQFPNYSSELNVNALLLGDSALYLCASSFLRGRANYGYTFGSGTRLTVV.

This clonotype was counted between two and nine times. V gene TRBV28 combines with J gene TRBJ2-1, with 8 positions matching TRBD2. The ends lost 5 bases at V and 7 bases at J; junction bases unmatched: 13. Germline CDR1 is MDHEN and CDR2 is SYDVKM. The length of the CDR3 is 16 residues. The CDR3 DNA follows: TGTGCCAGCAGTAACCCCCGTGGCGGGAGGAAGAATGAGCAGTTCTTC. Its translation is CASSNPRGGRKNEQFF.

This clonotype has more than one count but fewer than ten. The rearrangement joins TRBV7-9 to TRBJ1-5; 9 nucleotides match TRBD1. Germline CDR1 reads SEHNR; CDR2 reads FQNEAQ (reference sequence). The CDR3 consists of 16 residues. The J segment lost 4 bases and the V segment lost 5 bases, leaving 9 bases of the junction unmatched. In DNA form, the CDR3 reads TGTGCCAGCAGCCCCCAAAGGACAGGGGAAAATCAGCCCCAGCATTTT. Translating it yields CASSPQRTGENQPQHF.

The rearrangement uses TRBV20-1 and TRBJ2-3, with a possible D match to TRBD2 (6 bases). The CDR3 length is 15 residues. Trimming cost V 0 bases and J 1 base, with 11 bases left between them. The germline V gene encodes CDR1 DFQATT and CDR2 SNEGSKA (reference sequence). In DNA form, the CDR3 reads TGCAGTGCTAGAGACCCTAGCGCCCGCACAGATACGCAGTATTTT. Protein product: CSARDPSARTDTQYF.

The rearrangement joins TRBV21-1 to TRBJ2-7; no check of the table's D call, TRBD2, against the DNA was made. TRBV21-1 is tagged as a pseudogene. The CDR3 has 17 residues. CDR3 residues: CASSNPEVEGISYEQYF. The DNA of the CDR3 is TGTGCCAGCAGCAACCCCGAGGTGGAGGGGATCTCCTACGAGCAGTACTTC.

This clonotype was found once. The chain has TRBV28 and TRBJ1-1; D may be TRBD1 (5 bases). Trimming cost V 1 base and J 0 bases, with 15 bases left between them. Germline V CDR1 and CDR2: MDHEN, SYDVKM. The CDR3 contains 17 residues. This chain's CDR3 is CASSLSGGGVMNTEAFF. CDR3 nucleotide sequence: TGTGCCAGCAGTTTATCGGGTGGGGGTGTCATGAACACTGAAGCTTTCTTT.

This clonotype was seen many times. The genes are TRBV7-2 and TRBJ2-3, with D unclear. The CDR3 sequence is 13 residues long. The germline V gene has CDR1 SGHTA and CDR2 FQGNSA. V lost 3 bases and J lost 2, with 6 bases in between. The CDR3 here is CASSLAYTDTQYF. The CDR3 DNA is TGTGCCAGCAGCTTGGCTTACACAGATACGCAGTATTTT.

This clonotype was recorded only once. This chain joins TRBV6-2 or TRBV6-3 and TRBJ1-1; D is ambiguous. The V end lost 6 bases, the J end lost 0 bases, and 11 bases lay between the germline ends. Germline V gene data show CDR1 as MNHEY and CDR2 as SVGEGT. This CDR3 spans 14 amino acids. CDR3: CASSLGLMNTEAFF. CDR3 in DNA: TGTGCCAGCAGCCTGGGCCTCATGAACACTGAAGCTTTCTTT.

This clonotype was observed at least ten times. The gene calls are TRBV12-3 or TRBV12-4 and TRBJ2-7; 10 bases match TRBD1. V gave up 2 bases and J gave up 3 bases; unmatched junction bases: 4. The CDR3 extends over 15 amino acids. DNA for the CDR3: TGTGCCAGCAGTTTACGGGACAGGGGCAGCTACGAGCAGTACTTC. It codes for CASSLRDRGSYEQYF.

The chain couples TRBV20-1 to TRBJ1-6; 10 bases align to TRBD1. This CDR3 comprises 14 residues. Germline CDR1 DFQATT, CDR2 SNEGSKA (reference sequence). The V segment lost 5 bases and the J segment 10 bases; nucleotides outside the gene matches: 8. CDR3 residues: CSAGRDRGRSPLHF. The CDR3 nucleotides are TGCAGTGCTGGCCGGGACAGGGGTCGCTCACCCCTCCACTTT.

This rearrangement joins TRBV7-8 to TRBJ1-2; 7 bases align to TRBD1. Per germline, CDR1 SGHVS and CDR2 FQNEAQ. V trimming: 5 bases; J trimming: 4 bases; junction bases outside the gene matches: 4. The CDR3 sequence is 13 residues long. The DNA for the CDR3 is TGTGCCAGCAGCGCGGGACAGTTCTATGGCTACACCTTC. Its protein is CASSAGQFYGYTF.

This clonotype appeared once. The chain combines TRBV6-1 with TRBJ1-2, with D hard to call. The CDR3 has 13 residues. The V end was cut by 0 bases, the J end by 10 bases, with 12 bases between. Looked up from germline, CDR1 is MNHNS and CDR2 is SASEGT. The CDR3 DNA sequence: TGTGCCAGCAGTGAAGCCCTCTGGGATTTCTACACCTTC. Translating it yields CASSEALWDFYTF.

J is TRBJ1-1 and V is TRBV29-1; D is ambiguous. CDR3 size: 13 residues. V lost 3 bases and J 4 bases, leaving 12 bases between the germline ends. Germline CDR1 is SQVTM and CDR2 is ANQGSEA. The CDR3 reads CSVDPRGGTEAFF. The CDR3 coding sequence is TGCAGCGTTGACCCACGGGGTGGCACTGAAGCTTTCTTT.